A selection of T cell receptor beta chains follows, all from one sample in a study of identical twins. TCRdb reanalysed the 5' RACE reads using MiXCR and keeps one entry per CDR3 protein. Of roughly 230,000 distinct CDR3 sequences in the sample, 6.5% to 9.5% were seen once. This same sample was also part of a study on yellow fever vaccine responses in identical twins.

Sequenced input: CD8+ T cells sorted from blood. These receptors were taken from a woman in her late teens or twenties in good health. The conserved cysteine and the conserved F or W are not part of the CDR3 here. Fields, in order: J gene, V gene, D gene, clone size, CDR3 protein. A D gene is named only where the DNA matches it firmly. Not every row has a clone size; where given, it reads once, few, many or a size class.

TRBJ1-2 | TRBV9 | . | . | ASSVDGGTYGYT
TRBJ2-3 | TRBV12-5 | TRBD1 | few | ASGLEGTEIFTDTQY
TRBJ2-7 | TRBV11-2 | . | many | ASSAEIADEQY
TRBJ2-3 | TRBV10-3 | TRBD2 | many | AAGVGGGAQDTQY
TRBJ2-1 | TRBV14 | . | few | ASSHLPGIDEQF
TRBJ2-1 | TRBV14 | TRBD2 | many | ASSHATGTSGYNEQF
TRBJ1-1 | TRBV12-3/TRBV12-4 | TRBD1 | few | ASTTQGAGTEAF
TRBJ2-1 | TRBV11-2 | TRBD2 | few | ASSLESAGGRLSYNEQF
TRBJ2-2 | TRBV7-9 | . | . | ASSSKLTGELF
TRBJ2-3 | TRBV3-1 | TRBD1 | . | ACCQGTGETDTQY
TRBJ2-5 | TRBV27 | . | few | ASSLLGGIGETQY
TRBJ2-7 | TRBV7-9 | . | . | ASSPVGTYEQY
TRBJ2-3 | TRBV29-1 | . | . | SVEQSSTDTQY
TRBJ2-1 | TRBV18 | TRBD2 | . | ASSPPAGAYNEQF
TRBJ1-1 | TRBV6-5 | . | many | ASSYYPGLTEAF
TRBJ2-7 | TRBV29-1 | . | many | SVDSGSYEQY
TRBJ2-7 | TRBV14 | TRBD2 | many | ASSQGSGSWEQY